The 13 T cell receptor beta chains presented below share a single source sample, sequenced in a study of blood T cell repertoires in COVID-19. Data came from immunoSEQ multiplex PCR; TCRdb stores just in-frame clones and leaves some out. Of about 45,000 clones listed, approximately 80% are singletons. Source material: peripheral blood. Every receptor here comes from a man between 65 and 79 years old with acute or convalescent COVID-19.

CDR3 in DNA: TGTGCCAGCAGCTCCGGGACTAGCGGGGGGAAGGTGGATGAGCAGTTCTTC. Its protein product is CASSSGTSGGKVDEQFF. The chain joins TRBV7-3 to TRBJ2-1; 15 bases match TRBD2. This CDR3 contains 17 residues. V lost 4 bases, J lost 8 bases, and 9 bases stayed unmatched. Per the germline V gene, CDR1 is SGHTA and CDR2 is FQGTGA.

The V gene is TRBV4-1, the J gene TRBJ1-6; 7 positions agree with TRBD1. There are 15 residues in the CDR3. Germline V CDR1 and CDR2: MGHRA, YSYEKL. V was pared by 3 bases and J by 6 bases, with 5 bases of the junction left unmatched. As DNA, the CDR3 is TGCGCCAGCAGCCAGGGACAGAACCTTAATTCACCCCTCCACTTT. Translation gives CASSQGQNLNSPLHF.

This chain joins TRBV11-1 and TRBJ1-4, with 10 bases fitting TRBD1. The CDR3 extends over 14 amino acids. J lost 8 bases, V lost 3 bases, and 3 bases had no gene match. CDR1 and CDR2 (germline): SGHAT, FQDESV (reference sequence). The CDR3 here is CASSLDRGSEKLFF. The CDR3 DNA follows: TGTGCCAGCAGCTTGGACAGGGGGAGCGAAAAACTGTTTTTT.

The gene calls are TRBV7-2 and TRBJ1-5, with D unresolved. Germline V gene lookup returns CDR1 SGHTA and CDR2 FQGNSA. Trimming shortened V by 2 bases and J by 9 bases, and 17 bases separated the two germline ends. The CDR3 is 15 amino acids. DNA for the CDR3: TGTGCCAGCAGCTTAAAGTTTGGCGGCGAGGGGCCCCAGCATTTT. Translated: CASSLKFGGEGPQHF.

The chain has TRBV11-1 and TRBJ1-4, with D maybe TRBD1 (6 bases). V shed 3 bases and J shed 7 bases, with 9 bases lying between them. Germline CDR1 is SGHAT and CDR2 is FQDESV (reference sequence). The CDR3 extends over 13 amino acids. The DNA of the CDR3 is TGTGCCAGCAGCTTGGGACAAGCTGAAAAACTGTTTTTT. Residues: CASSLGQAEKLFF.

The V and J genes are TRBV7-2 and TRBJ2-1; perhaps TRBD1 as D (5 bases). The V gene's germline CDR1 is SGHTA and CDR2 FQGNSA. Trimming left V 5 bases short and J 4 bases short, with 12 bases between. The CDR3 totals 14 residues. DNA of the CDR3: TGTGCCAGCAGCCTCGACAGCGTGTACAATGAGCAGTTCTTC. This codes for CASSLDSVYNEQFF.

The V gene is TRBV30, the J gene TRBJ1-5, with TRBD1 matching over 7 bases. The CDR3 length is 15 residues. Germline trimming cut 2 bases from V and 0 bases from J; bases unmatched to any gene: 4. Germline values: CDR1 GTSNPN, CDR2 SVGIG (reference sequence). CDR3 residues: CAWSWTGTSNQPQHF. DNA of the CDR3: TGTGCCTGGAGTTGGACAGGAACTAGCAATCAGCCCCAGCATTTT.

This sequence joins TRBV2 and TRBJ2-7; no firm D call. The CDR3 is made up of 14 amino acids. The V and J ends lost 4 bases and 3 bases respectively, with 13 bases between them. Germline CDR1 and CDR2: SNHLY and FYNNEI. The CDR3 protein is CASSVEPQNYEQYF. The DNA of the CDR3 is TGTGCCAGCAGTGTGGAACCACAGAACTACGAGCAGTACTTC.

The chain carries TRBV5-1 and TRBJ1-1; D remains ambiguous. Germline V gives CDR1 SGHRS, CDR2 YFSETQ. Trimming took 5 bases from V and 6 from J, leaving 14 bases between them. This CDR3 has 13 amino acids. As DNA, the CDR3 is TGCGCCAGCAGAATCTCGGGGAGCCCTGAAGCTTTCTTT. Its translation: CASRISGSPEAFF.

The chain couples TRBV7-2 to TRBJ1-5, with 7 bases that match TRBD1. J gave up 2 bases and V 4 bases, and 2 bases lay outside the gene matches. The V gene's germline CDR1 is SGHTA and CDR2 FQGNSA. The CDR3 is made up of 14 amino acids. The CDR3 DNA sequence: TGTGCCAGCAGCTCCAGGGGGGGCAATCAGCCCCAGCATTTT. This gives the protein CASSSRGGNQPQHF.

In this sample, this clone turned up once. This chain links TRBV4-2 with TRBJ1-2, with D hard to call. Deletions cut 0 bases from V and 4 bases from J, with 15 bases between. This CDR3 has 16 residues. CDR1 and CDR2 (germline): LGHNA, YNFKEQ. DNA of the CDR3: TGTGCCAGCAGCCAAGAAGTCGGCGGTTCCGTCTATGGCTACACCTTC. Translation gives CASSQEVGGSVYGYTF.

The chain combines TRBV6-6 with TRBJ2-7; 10 nucleotides align to TRBD1. CDR1 and CDR2 (germline): MNHNY, SVGAGI (reference sequence). Trimming cost V 5 bases and J 7 bases; bases outside gene matches: 8. CDR3 length: 14 residues. CDR3: CASSHRDRGREQYF. The CDR3 nucleotides are TGTGCCAGCAGTCACCGGGACAGGGGTCGGGAGCAGTACTTC.

The chain couples TRBV28 to TRBJ1-5, with a possible D match to TRBD1 (5 bases). The CDR3 is 14 amino acids. Germline V gives CDR1 MDHEN, CDR2 SYDVKM. Trimming stripped 5 bases from V and 5 bases from J, with 13 bases between. CDR3 DNA: TGTGCCAGCAGTCCCGCAGGGTTCGATCAGCCCCAGCATTTT. It translates to CASSPAGFDQPQHF.